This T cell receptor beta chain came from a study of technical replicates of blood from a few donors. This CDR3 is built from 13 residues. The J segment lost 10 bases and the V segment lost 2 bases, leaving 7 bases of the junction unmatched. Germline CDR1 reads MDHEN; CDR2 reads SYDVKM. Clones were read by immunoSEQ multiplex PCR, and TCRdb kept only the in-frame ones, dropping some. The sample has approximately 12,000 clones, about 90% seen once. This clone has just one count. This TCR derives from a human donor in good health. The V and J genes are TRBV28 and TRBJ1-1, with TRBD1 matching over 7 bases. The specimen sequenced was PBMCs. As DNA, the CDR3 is TGTGCCAGCAGTTTACTACAGGGGATAGGAGCTTTCTTT. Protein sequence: CASSLLQGIGAFF.